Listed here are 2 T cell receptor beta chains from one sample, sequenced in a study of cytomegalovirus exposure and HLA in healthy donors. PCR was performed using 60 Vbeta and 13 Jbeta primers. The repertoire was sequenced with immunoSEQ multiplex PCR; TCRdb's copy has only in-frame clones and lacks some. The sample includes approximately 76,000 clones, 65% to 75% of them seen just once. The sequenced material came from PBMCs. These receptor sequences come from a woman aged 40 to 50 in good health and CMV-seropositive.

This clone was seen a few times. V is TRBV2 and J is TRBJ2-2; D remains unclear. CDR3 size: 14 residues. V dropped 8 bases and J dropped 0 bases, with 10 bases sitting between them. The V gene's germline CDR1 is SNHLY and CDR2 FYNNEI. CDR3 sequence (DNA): TGTGCCAGCCTAGTGTCCTCGAACACCGGGGAGCTGTTTTTT. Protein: CASLVSSNTGELFF.

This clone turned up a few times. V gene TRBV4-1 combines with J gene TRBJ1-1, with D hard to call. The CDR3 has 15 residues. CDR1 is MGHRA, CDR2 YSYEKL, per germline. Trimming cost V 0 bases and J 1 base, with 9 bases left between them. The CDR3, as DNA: TGCGCCAGCAGCCAAGATTTTGGCAGGAACACTGAAGCTTTCTTT. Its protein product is CASSQDFGRNTEAFF.